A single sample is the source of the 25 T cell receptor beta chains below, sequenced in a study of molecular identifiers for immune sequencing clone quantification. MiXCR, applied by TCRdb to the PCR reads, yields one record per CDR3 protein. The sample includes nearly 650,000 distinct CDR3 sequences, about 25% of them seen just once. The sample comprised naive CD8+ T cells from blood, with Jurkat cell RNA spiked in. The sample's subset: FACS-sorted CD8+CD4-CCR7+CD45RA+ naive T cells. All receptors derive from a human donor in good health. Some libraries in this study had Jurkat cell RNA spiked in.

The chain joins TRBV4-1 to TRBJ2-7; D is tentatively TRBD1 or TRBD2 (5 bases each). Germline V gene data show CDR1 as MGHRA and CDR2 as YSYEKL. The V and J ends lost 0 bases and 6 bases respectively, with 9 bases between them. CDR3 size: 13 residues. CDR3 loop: CASSQDWGCEQYF. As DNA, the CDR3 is TGCGCCAGCAGCCAAGATTGGGGGTGCGAGCAGTACTTC.

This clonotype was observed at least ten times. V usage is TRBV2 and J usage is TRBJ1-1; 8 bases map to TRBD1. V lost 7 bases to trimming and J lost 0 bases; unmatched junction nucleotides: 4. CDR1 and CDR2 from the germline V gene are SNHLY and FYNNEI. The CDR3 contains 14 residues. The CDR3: CASNYRGMNTEAFF. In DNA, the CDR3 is TGTGCCAGCAATTACAGGGGGATGAACACTGAAGCTTTCTTT.

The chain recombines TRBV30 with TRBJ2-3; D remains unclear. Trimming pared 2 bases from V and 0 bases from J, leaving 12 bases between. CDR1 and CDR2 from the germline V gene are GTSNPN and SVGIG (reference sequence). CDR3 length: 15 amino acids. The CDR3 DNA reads TGTGCCTGGAGTAGCTACACCTCTAGCACAGATACGCAGTATTTT. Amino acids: CAWSSYTSSTDTQYF.

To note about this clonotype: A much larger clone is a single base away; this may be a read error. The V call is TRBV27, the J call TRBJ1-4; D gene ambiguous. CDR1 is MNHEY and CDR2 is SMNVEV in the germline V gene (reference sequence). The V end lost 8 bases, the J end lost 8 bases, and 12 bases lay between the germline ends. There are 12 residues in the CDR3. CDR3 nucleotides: TGTGCCAGCGGTTCTCATCTCGAAAAACTGTTTTTT. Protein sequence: CASGSHLEKLFF.

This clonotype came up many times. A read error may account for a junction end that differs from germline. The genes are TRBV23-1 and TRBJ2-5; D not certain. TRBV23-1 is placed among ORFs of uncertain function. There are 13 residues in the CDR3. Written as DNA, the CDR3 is TGCGCCAGCAGTCTAGGGCTGCAAGGGACCCAGTACTTC. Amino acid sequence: CASSLGLQGTQYF.

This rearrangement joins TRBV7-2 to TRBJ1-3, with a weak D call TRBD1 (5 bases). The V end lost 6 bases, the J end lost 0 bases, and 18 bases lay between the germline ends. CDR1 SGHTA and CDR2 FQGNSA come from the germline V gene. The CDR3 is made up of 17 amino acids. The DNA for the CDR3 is TGTGCCAGCAGTCCCAGGGTCGGCAGCAGCTCTGGAAACACCATATATTTT. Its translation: CASSPRVGSSSGNTIYF.

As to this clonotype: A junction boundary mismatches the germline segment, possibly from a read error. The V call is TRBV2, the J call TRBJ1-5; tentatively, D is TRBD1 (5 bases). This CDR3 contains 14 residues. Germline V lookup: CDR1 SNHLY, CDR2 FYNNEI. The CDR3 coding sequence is TGTCCCAGCGGACGGGACTATAGCAATCAGCCCCAGCATTTT. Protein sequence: CPSGRDYSNQPQHF. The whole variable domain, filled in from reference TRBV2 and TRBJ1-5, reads EPEVTQTPSHQVTQMGQEVILRCVPISNHLYFYWYRQILGQKVEFLVSFYNNEISEKSEIFDDQFSVERPDGSNFTLKIRSTKLEDSAMYFCPSGRDYSNQPQHFGDGTRLSIL.

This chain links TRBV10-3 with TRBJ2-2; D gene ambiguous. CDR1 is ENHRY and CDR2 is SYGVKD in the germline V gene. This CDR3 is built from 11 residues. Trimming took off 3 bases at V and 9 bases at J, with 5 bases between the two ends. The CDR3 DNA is TGTGCCATCAGTGATGAAAGGGAGCTGTTTTTT. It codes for CAISDERELFF.

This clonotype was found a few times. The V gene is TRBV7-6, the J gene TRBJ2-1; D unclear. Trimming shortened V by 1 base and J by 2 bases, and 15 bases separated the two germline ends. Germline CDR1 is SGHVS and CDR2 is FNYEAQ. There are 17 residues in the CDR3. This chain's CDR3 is CASSLDIPDSAYNEQFF. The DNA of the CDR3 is TGTGCCAGCAGCTTAGATATCCCCGATTCTGCCTACAATGAGCAGTTCTTC.

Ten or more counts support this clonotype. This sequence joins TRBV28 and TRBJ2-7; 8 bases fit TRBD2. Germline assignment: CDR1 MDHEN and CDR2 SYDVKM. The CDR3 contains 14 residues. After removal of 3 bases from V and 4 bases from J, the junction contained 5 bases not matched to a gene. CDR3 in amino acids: CASSFSGRVYEQYF. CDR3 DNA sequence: TGTGCCAGCAGTTTTTCCGGGAGGGTGTACGAGCAGTACTTC.

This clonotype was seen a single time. In DNA form, the CDR3 reads TGTGCCAGCAGTGCAGGAGCGGGGGGTTTCCCCGGGGAGCTGTTTTTT. Translated: CASSAGAGGFPGELFF. V and J are TRBV2 and TRBJ2-2; TRBD2 agrees at 9 bases. Looked up from germline, CDR1 is SNHLY and CDR2 is FYNNEI. Losses at the gene ends were 4 bases for V and 6 bases for J; bases not matched to a gene: 9. This CDR3 comprises 16 residues.

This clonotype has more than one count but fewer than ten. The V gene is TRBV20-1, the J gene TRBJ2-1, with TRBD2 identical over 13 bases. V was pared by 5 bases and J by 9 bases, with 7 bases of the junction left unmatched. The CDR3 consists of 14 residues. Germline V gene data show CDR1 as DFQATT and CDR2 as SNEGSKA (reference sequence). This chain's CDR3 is CSAGEGLAGAEQFF. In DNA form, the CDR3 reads TGCAGTGCTGGCGAAGGACTAGCGGGAGCTGAGCAGTTCTTC.

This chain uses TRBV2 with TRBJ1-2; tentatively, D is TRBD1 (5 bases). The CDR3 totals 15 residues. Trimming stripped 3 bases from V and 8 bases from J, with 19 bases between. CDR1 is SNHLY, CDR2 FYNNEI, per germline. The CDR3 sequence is CASSDQGRARLGYTF. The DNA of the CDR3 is TGTGCCAGCAGTGATCAGGGCAGGGCTCGTCTGGGCTACACCTTC.

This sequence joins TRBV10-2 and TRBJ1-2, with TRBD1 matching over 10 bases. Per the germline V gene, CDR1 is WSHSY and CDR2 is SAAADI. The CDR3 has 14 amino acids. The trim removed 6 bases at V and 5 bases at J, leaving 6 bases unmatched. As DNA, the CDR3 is TGCGCCAGCAGCGGAGGACAGGGGGTGTATGGCTACACCTTC. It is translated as CASSGGQGVYGYTF.

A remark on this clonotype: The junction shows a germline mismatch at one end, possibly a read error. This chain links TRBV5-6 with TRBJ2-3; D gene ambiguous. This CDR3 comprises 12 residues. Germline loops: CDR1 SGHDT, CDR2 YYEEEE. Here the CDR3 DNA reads TGTGACAGCAGCTTGGTTTTAGATACGCAGTATTTT. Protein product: CDSSLVLDTQYF.

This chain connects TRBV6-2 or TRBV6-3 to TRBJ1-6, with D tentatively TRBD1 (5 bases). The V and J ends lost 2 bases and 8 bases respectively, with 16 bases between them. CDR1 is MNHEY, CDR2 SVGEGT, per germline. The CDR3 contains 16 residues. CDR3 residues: CASSYDRPVWDSPLHF. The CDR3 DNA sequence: TGTGCCAGCAGTTACGACAGACCGGTATGGGATTCACCCCTCCACTTT.

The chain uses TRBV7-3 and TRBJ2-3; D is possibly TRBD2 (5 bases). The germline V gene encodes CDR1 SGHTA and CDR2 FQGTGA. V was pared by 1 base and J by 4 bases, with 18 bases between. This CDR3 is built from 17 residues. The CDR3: CASSLIGGHPSSDTQYF. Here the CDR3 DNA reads TGTGCCAGCAGCTTAATAGGAGGTCACCCCTCTTCAGATACGCAGTATTTT.

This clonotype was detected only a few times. Here the CDR3 DNA reads TGTGCCAGCAGTCTCACGATTAACACCGGGGAGCTGTTTTTT. This translates into CASSLTINTGELFF. This rearrangement joins TRBV27 to TRBJ2-2; unclear D gene. Germline lookup yields CDR1 MNHEY and CDR2 SMNVEV (reference sequence). The CDR3 length is 14 residues. With 5 bases removed from V and 2 bases from J, the gap between germline ends came to 9 bases.

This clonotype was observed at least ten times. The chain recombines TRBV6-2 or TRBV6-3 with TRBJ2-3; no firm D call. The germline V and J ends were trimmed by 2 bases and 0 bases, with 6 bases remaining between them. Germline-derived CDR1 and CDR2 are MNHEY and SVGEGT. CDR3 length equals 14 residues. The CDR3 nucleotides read TGTGCCAGCAGTTACCTATCTAGCACAGATACGCAGTATTTT. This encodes CASSYLSSTDTQYF.

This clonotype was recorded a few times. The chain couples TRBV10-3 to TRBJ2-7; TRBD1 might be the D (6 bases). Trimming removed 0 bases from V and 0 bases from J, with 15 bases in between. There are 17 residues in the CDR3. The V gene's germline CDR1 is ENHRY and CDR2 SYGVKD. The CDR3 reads CAISESINTGYSYEQYF. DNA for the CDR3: TGTGCCATCAGTGAGTCCATTAATACAGGGTACTCCTACGAGCAGTACTTC.

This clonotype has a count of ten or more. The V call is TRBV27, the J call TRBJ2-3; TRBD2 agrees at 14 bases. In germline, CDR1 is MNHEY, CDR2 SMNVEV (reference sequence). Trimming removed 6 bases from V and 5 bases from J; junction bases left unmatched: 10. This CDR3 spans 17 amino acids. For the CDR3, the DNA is TGTGCCAGCAGACGAGGGACTAGCGGGAGCCTTGGAGATACGCAGTATTTT. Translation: CASRRGTSGSLGDTQYF.

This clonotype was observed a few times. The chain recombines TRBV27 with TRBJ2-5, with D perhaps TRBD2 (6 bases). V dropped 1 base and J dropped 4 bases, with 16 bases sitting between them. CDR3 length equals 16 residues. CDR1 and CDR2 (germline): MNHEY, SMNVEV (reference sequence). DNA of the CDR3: TGTGCCAGCAGTTTATTAGGGAGCGGGCCAGGAGAGACCCAGTACTTC. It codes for CASSLLGSGPGETQYF.

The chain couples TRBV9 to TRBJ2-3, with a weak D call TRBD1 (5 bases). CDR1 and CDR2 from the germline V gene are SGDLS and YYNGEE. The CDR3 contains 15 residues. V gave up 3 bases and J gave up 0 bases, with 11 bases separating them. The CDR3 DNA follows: TGTGCCAGCAGCGAGGACACCGCTAGCACAGATACGCAGTATTTT. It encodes CASSEDTASTDTQYF.

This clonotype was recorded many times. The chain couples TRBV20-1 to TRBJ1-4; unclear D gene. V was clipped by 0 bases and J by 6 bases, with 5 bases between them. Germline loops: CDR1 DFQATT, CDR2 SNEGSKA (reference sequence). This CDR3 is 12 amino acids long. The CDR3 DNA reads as TGCAGTGCTAGAGATCGGGATGAAAAACTGTTTTTT. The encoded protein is CSARDRDEKLFF.

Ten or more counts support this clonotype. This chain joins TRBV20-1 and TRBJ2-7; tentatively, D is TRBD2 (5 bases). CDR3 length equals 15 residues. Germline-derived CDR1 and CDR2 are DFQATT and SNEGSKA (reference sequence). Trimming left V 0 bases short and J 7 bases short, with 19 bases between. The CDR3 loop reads CSARESHLGGWEQYF. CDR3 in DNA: TGCAGTGCTAGAGAATCGCACCTAGGAGGTTGGGAGCAGTACTTC.